This T cell receptor beta chain was recovered during a study of PD-L1 blockade in urothelial cancer. The germline CDR1 and CDR2 sequences are SGDLS and YYNGEE. Trimming shortened V by 0 bases and J by 4 bases, and 11 bases separated the two germline ends. This CDR3 is 14 amino acids long. Some clones are missing from TCRdb's copy, which holds only in-frame ones; the method was immunoSEQ multiplex PCR. The table lists about 24,000 clones, roughly 87% of them singletons. The starting material was PBMCs, obtained around atezolizumab (anti-PD-L1) treatment. This chain connects TRBV9 to TRBJ2-7; D is perhaps TRBD1 (6 bases). This receptor was obtained from a man aged 50 or older with urothelial cancer. The CDR3: CASSVELRGYEQYF. CDR3 bases: TGTGCCAGCAGCGTAGAATTGAGGGGGTACGAGCAGTACTTC.